One TCR beta chain is described in this entry. The sample is drawn from a study of shared clonotypes between healthy human individuals. The germline V and J ends were trimmed by 7 bases and 2 bases, with 5 bases remaining between them. The CDR3 length is 10 residues. Germline loops: CDR1 SQVTM, CDR2 ANQGSEA. Sequencing was performed with immunoSEQ multiplex PCR; in TCRdb, only in-frame clones are kept and a portion is missing. Of over a million clones in the sample, roughly 96% were seen once. The source of this sequence is a man aged 30 to 39 in good health. The chain is built from TRBV29-1 and TRBJ2-5; no clear D. Sequenced: naive CD4+ T cells sorted from blood. Subset indicated: CD45RA+ positively selected. Written as DNA, the CDR3 is TGCAGCGCCGAACAAGAGACCCAGTACTTC. Translated, it gives CSAEQETQYF.